The 10 T cell receptor beta chains given below trace back to one sample, sequenced in a study of blood T cells in healthy people across ages. A second 7 to 11 cycle PCR used barcoded and J-beta primers. From the 5' RACE reads, TCRdb called clonotypes with MiXCR, one entry per CDR3 protein. The sample contains hundreds of thousands of distinct CDR3 sequences, 25% to 30% of which appear only once. Input material: blood. These receptors all stem from a woman in her 70s in good health.

J is TRBJ2-5 and V is TRBV29-1; the D gene is possibly TRBD1 (6 bases). With 2 bases removed from V and 4 bases from J, the gap between germline ends came to 11 bases. Germline V gene lookup returns CDR1 SQVTM and CDR2 ANQGSEA. The CDR3 consists of 13 residues. The CDR3 protein is CSVEQGLGETQYF. The CDR3, as DNA: TGCAGCGTTGAACAGGGGTTGGGAGAGACCCAGTACTTC. Filled out from reference TRBV29-1 and TRBJ2-5, the complete variable domain reads SAVISQKPSRDICQRGTSLTIQCQVDSQVTMMFWYRQQPGQSLTLIATANQGSEATYESGFVIDKFPISRPNLTFSTLTVSNMSPEDSSIYLCSVEQGLGETQYFGPGTRLLVL.

This clonotype was recorded at least ten times. V gene TRBV24-1 combines with J gene TRBJ2-5; possible D gene TRBD1, 6 bases. The J call may be incorrect, as the DNA end agrees better with TRBJ2-7. From germline, CDR1 is KGHDR and CDR2 SFDVKD. The CDR3 spans 15 residues. This chain's CDR3 is CATSDSGTPVAEQYF. As DNA, the CDR3 is TGTGCCACCAGTGATTCCGGGACACCTGTCGCCGAGCAGTACTTC.

This clonotype was detected only a few times. The CDR3 DNA is TGTGCCAGCAGACAAAACAGGGGATCGGGATTTGGGTACTTC. This translates into CASRQNRGSGFGYF. The chain recombines TRBV28 with TRBJ2-4; 7 nucleotides line up with TRBD1. V dropped 6 bases and J dropped 15; count of bases not matched to a gene: 17. This CDR3 contains 14 residues. Per the germline V gene, CDR1 is MDHEN and CDR2 is SYDVKM.

On this clonotype itself: Compared with germline, one end of the junction differs, possibly owing to a read error. The chain uses TRBV4-2 and TRBJ2-3, with D tentatively TRBD1 or TRBD2 (5 bases each). CDR3 length: 16 amino acids. Germline CDR1 and CDR2: LGHNA and YNFKEQ. Here the CDR3 DNA reads TGTGCCATCAGCCAAGACCCGGGACCAGAGACAGATACGCAGTATTTT. Translating gives CAISQDPGPETDTQYF.

In this sample, this clonotype turned up once. This rearrangement joins TRBV28 to TRBJ2-3, with 8 bases fitting TRBD2. This CDR3 comprises 13 residues. The ends lost 10 bases at V and 5 bases at J; junction bases unmatched: 8. Germline V gene sequence: CDR1 MDHEN, CDR2 SYDVKM. The CDR3 region is CATSGTRGDTQYF. CDR3 nucleotide sequence: TGTGCCACCTCAGGGACTAGGGGAGATACGCAGTATTTT.

V and J are TRBV7-9 and TRBJ1-4; D not certain. This CDR3 contains 13 residues. The V and J ends lost 1 base and 7 bases respectively, with 7 bases between them. Germline V gene sequence: CDR1 SEHNR, CDR2 FQNEAQ (reference sequence). The CDR3 loop reads CASSLDEIEKLFF. The CDR3 DNA is TGTGCCAGCAGCTTAGATGAGATTGAAAAACTGTTTTTT.

This clonotype turned up a few times. The chain recombines TRBV5-1 with TRBJ2-7; possibly TRBD1 or TRBD2 for D (5 bases each). Deletions cut 4 bases from V and 5 bases from J, with 13 bases between. Germline lookup yields CDR1 SGHRS and CDR2 YFSETQ. The CDR3 spans 13 residues. The CDR3 DNA sequence: TGCGCCAGCAGCCGCAACCGAGGGGACGAGCAGTACTTC. Its translation is CASSRNRGDEQYF.

The gene calls are TRBV7-9 and TRBJ2-1; 11 bases are shared with TRBD2. The junction had 12 bases not matched to a gene; V was cut back by 5 bases and J by 3 bases. The CDR3 spans 18 residues. Germline V gene lookup returns CDR1 SEHNR and CDR2 FQNEAQ (reference sequence). The CDR3 here is CASSPTSGKEYYYNEQFF. The CDR3 nucleotides read TGTGCCAGCAGCCCGACTAGCGGGAAAGAGTATTACTACAATGAGCAGTTCTTC.

V usage is TRBV28 and J usage is TRBJ2-5; 13 bases are shared with TRBD2. The V and J ends lost 4 bases and 0 bases, in that order; junction bases with no gene match: 14. Germline V gives CDR1 MDHEN, CDR2 SYDVKM. This CDR3 is built from 20 residues. The CDR3 nucleotides are TGTGCCAGCAGTTCATCTCCGGGACTAGCGGGGTCGTACTACCAAGAGACCCAGTACTTC. Its protein is CASSSSPGLAGSYYQETQYF.

The chain employs TRBV20-1 and TRBJ1-5; unclear D gene. With 2 bases removed from V and 2 bases from J, the gap between germline ends came to 10 bases. From germline, CDR1 is DFQATT and CDR2 SNEGSKA (reference sequence). The CDR3 length is 14 residues. The CDR3 here is CSARFTGGNQPQHF. The CDR3 region has the DNA TGCAGTGCTAGATTCACCGGCGGCAATCAGCCCCAGCATTTT.